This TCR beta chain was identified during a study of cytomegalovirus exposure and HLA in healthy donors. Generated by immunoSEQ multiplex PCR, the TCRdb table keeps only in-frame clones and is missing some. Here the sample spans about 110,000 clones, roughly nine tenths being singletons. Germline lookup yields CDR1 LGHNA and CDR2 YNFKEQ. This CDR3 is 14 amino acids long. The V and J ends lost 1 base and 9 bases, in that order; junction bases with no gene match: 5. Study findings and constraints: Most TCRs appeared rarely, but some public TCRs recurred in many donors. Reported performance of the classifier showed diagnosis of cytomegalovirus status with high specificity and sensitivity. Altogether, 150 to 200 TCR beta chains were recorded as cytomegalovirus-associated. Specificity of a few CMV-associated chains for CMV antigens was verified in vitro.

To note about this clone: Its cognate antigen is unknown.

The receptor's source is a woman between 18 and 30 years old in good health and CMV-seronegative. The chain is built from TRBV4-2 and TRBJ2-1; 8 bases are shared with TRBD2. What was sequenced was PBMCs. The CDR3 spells CASSQAGGVSEQFF. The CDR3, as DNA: TGTGCCAGCAGCCAAGCGGGGGGGGTAAGTGAGCAGTTCTTC.